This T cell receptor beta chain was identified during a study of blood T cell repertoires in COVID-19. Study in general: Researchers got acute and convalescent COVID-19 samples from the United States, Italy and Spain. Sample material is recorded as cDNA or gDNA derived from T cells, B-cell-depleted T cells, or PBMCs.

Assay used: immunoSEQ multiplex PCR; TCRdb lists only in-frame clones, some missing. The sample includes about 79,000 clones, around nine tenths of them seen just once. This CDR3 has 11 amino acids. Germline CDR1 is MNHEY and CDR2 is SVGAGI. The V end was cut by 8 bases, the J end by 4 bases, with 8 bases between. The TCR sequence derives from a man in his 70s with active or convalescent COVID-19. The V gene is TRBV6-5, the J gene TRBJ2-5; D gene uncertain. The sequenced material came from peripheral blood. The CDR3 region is CASHYRETQYF. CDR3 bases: TGTGCCAGCCACTACCGAGAGACCCAGTACTTC.